Each of the 21 T cell receptor beta chains below was sequenced from the same sample in a study of shared clonotypes between healthy human individuals. Cells designated naive CD8 were CD45RO-negative and were positively selected for CCR7, with terminally differentiated effector memory CD45RA+ cells excluded. Only in-frame clones appear in the TCRdb table, and some are missing; sequencing was by immunoSEQ multiplex PCR. This table has about 590,000 clones, around 95% appearing once. The source material was naive CD8+ T cells sorted from blood. These receptors were collected from a woman in her 30s in good health.

This clone was detected only a few times. The genes are TRBV6-4 and TRBJ1-1; the match to TRBD1 covers 9 bases. V lost 6 bases, J lost 1 base, and 3 bases stayed unmatched. The CDR3 runs to 14 residues. The germline V gene has CDR1 MRHNA and CDR2 SNTAGT. CDR3 DNA sequence: TGTGCCAGCAGAGGGACAGGGAGGAACACTGAAGCTTTCTTT. Translation gives CASRGTGRNTEAFF.

The chain joins TRBV29-1 to TRBJ1-2, with a tentative D call TRBD1 (6 bases). The CDR3 is 13 amino acids. Germline-derived CDR1 and CDR2 are SQVTM and ANQGSEA. Trimming removed 0 bases at V and 6 bases at J, with 11 bases between. This CDR3 reads CSVEDFRGDGYTF. The DNA for the CDR3 is TGCAGCGTTGAAGATTTCAGGGGTGATGGCTACACCTTC.

The chain employs TRBV10-2 and TRBJ2-7, with D uncertain. V lost 2 bases and J 3 bases, leaving 5 bases between the germline ends. This CDR3 has 12 amino acids. Germline V gives CDR1 WSHSY, CDR2 SAAADI. The CDR3 sequence is CASSEGFYEQYF. The CDR3 nucleotides read TGCGCCAGCAGTGAGGGATTCTACGAGCAGTACTTC.

This clone was observed a single time. CDR3 DNA sequence: TGTGCCAGCAGTGAAGTGGTCAGGGGGCTTGGGACAGATACGCAGTATTTT. Translated: CASSEVVRGLGTDTQYF. V is TRBV2 and J is TRBJ2-3, with 8 bases fitting TRBD1. The germline gives CDR1 SNHLY, CDR2 FYNNEI. V trimming: 1 base; J trimming: 3 bases; junction bases outside the gene matches: 9. CDR3 size: 17 residues.

V is TRBV18 and J is TRBJ1-1; 8 bases fit TRBD1. CDR1 KGHSH and CDR2 LQKENI come from the germline V gene. The CDR3 length is 14 residues. The V segment lost 5 bases and the J segment 4 bases; nucleotides outside the gene matches: 6. The DNA of the CDR3 is TGTGCCAGCTCAATCACAGGGGGGAGCACTGAAGCTTTCTTT. It codes for CASSITGGSTEAFF.

The chain is built from TRBV4-1 and TRBJ1-2; the D gene is possibly TRBD1 (6 bases). Trimming removed 4 bases at V and 2 bases at J, with 17 bases between. CDR3 length: 16 amino acids. CDR1 is MGHRA and CDR2 is YSYEKL in the germline V gene. The CDR3 loop is CASSPTPGQGNYGYTF. The CDR3 nucleotides are TGCGCCAGCAGCCCAACCCCGGGACAAGGGAACTATGGCTACACCTTC.

The chain recombines TRBV5-8 with TRBJ1-2; a possible D gene is TRBD1 (6 bases). Germline V CDR1 and CDR2: SGHTS, YDEGEE. The CDR3 runs to 15 residues. Trimming cost V 4 bases and J 0 bases, with 13 bases left between them. The CDR3, as DNA: TGTGCCAGCAGCCCCGGACAGAGAACTAACTATGGCTACACCTTC. This gives the protein CASSPGQRTNYGYTF.

The CDR3 loop reads CASSLASVAGGPDTQYF. DNA of the CDR3: TGCGCCAGCAGCTTGGCCTCGGTAGCGGGAGGTCCGGATACGCAGTATTTT. The chain employs TRBV5-1 and TRBJ2-3; 10 positions agree with TRBD2. Per the germline V gene, CDR1 is SGHRS and CDR2 is YFSETQ. There are 17 residues in the CDR3. V gave up 0 bases and J gave up 6 bases; unmatched junction bases: 10.

CDR3 protein: CAIRGESTDTQYF. The CDR3 DNA is TGTGCCATCAGAGGGGAGAGCACAGATACGCAGTATTTT. This rearrangement joins TRBV10-3 to TRBJ2-3; D possibly uses TRBD1 or TRBD2 (5 bases each). The CDR3 loop spans 13 amino acids. In germline, CDR1 is ENHRY, CDR2 SYGVKD. V was shortened by 6 bases and J by 0 bases, with 7 bases between the two germline ends.

The rearrangement uses TRBV5-4 and TRBJ2-1; maybe TRBD2 (6 bases). Per the germline V gene, CDR1 is SGHNT and CDR2 is YYREEE (reference sequence). The CDR3 covers 16 residues. Trimming pared 4 bases from V and 4 bases from J, leaving 18 bases between. CDR3 sequence: CASSQINSGPYNEQFF. For the CDR3, the DNA is TGTGCCAGCAGCCAGATTAACAGCGGGCCGTACAATGAGCAGTTCTTC.

The chain joins TRBV28 to TRBJ1-2, with TRBD1 as a possible D gene (5 bases). V was pared by 5 bases and J by 0 bases, with 16 bases between. The germline CDR1 and CDR2 sequences are MDHEN and SYDVKM. This CDR3 has 16 residues. The CDR3 loop reads CASSPVGDVANYGYTF. In DNA, the CDR3 is TGTGCCAGCAGTCCCGTTGGGGACGTAGCTAACTATGGCTACACCTTC.

This clone was seen a single time. CDR3 bases: TGTGCCAGCAGTGAGCCCCAACGGGGGGGCAATCAGCCCCAGCATTTT. Encoded protein: CASSEPQRGGNQPQHF. The chain carries TRBV6-4 and TRBJ1-5, with a possible D match to TRBD1 (5 bases). From germline, CDR1 is MRHNA and CDR2 SNTAGT. The CDR3 sequence is 16 residues long. Trimming took off 3 bases at V and 2 bases at J, with 14 bases between the two ends.

The J gene is TRBJ2-2, the V gene TRBV19; D is undetermined. This CDR3 contains 14 residues. Looked up from germline, CDR1 is LNHDA and CDR2 is SQIVND (reference sequence). Trimming removed 3 bases from V and 5 bases from J, with 10 bases in between. CDR3 region: CASSIPYGTGELFF. CDR3 DNA: TGTGCCAGTAGTATTCCCTATGGGACCGGGGAGCTGTTTTTT.

The rearrangement uses TRBV4-1 and TRBJ2-7, with TRBD1 matching over 9 bases. Per germline, CDR1 MGHRA and CDR2 YSYEKL. J lost 3 bases, V lost 3 bases, and 6 bases had no gene match. CDR3 length equals 15 residues. The CDR3 here is CASSQTTGGDYEQYF. CDR3 DNA sequence: TGCGCCAGCAGCCAGACGACAGGGGGGGACTACGAGCAGTACTTC.

V usage is TRBV10-1 and J usage is TRBJ2-3; TRBD2 might be the D (6 bases). Germline V gives CDR1 WNHNN, CDR2 SYGVQD (reference sequence). Trimming shortened V by 3 bases and J by 6 bases, and 16 bases separated the two germline ends. The CDR3 extends over 15 amino acids. This CDR3 reads CASSDRPGVTDTQYF. Here the CDR3 DNA reads TGCGCCAGCAGTGACCGTCCGGGAGTGACCGATACGCAGTATTTT.

The rearrangement uses TRBV13 and TRBJ2-5; D not resolved. V dropped 5 bases and J dropped 1 base, with 14 bases sitting between them. The CDR3 length is 15 residues. CDR1 is PRHDT and CDR2 is FYEKMQ in the germline V gene (reference sequence). CDR3: CASSPRRAAQETQYF. DNA of the CDR3: TGTGCCAGCAGCCCCAGACGGGCAGCCCAAGAGACCCAGTACTTC.

Only one count was recorded for this clone. The chain uses TRBV5-4 and TRBJ2-3; D uncertain. The CDR3 loop spans 15 amino acids. The germline gives CDR1 SGHNT, CDR2 YYREEE (reference sequence). Trimming took off 0 bases at V and 4 bases at J, with 12 bases between the two ends. The CDR3: CASSLAGASPDTQYF. CDR3 DNA: TGTGCCAGCAGCTTGGCCGGAGCTAGTCCAGATACGCAGTATTTT.

The chain employs TRBV27 and TRBJ2-1; D gene ambiguous. The V end lost 4 bases, the J end lost 4 bases, and 14 bases lay between the germline ends. Per the germline V gene, CDR1 is MNHEY and CDR2 is SMNVEV (reference sequence). The CDR3 contains 15 residues. The CDR3 spells CASSSRSVGYNEQFF. The CDR3 DNA follows: TGTGCCAGCAGTTCTAGGTCGGTAGGGTACAATGAGCAGTTCTTC.

The chain carries TRBV11-3 and TRBJ2-1, with TRBD2 matching 8 bases. Germline lookup yields CDR1 SGHNT and CDR2 YENEEA. The ends lost 1 base at V and 6 bases at J; junction bases unmatched: 5. The CDR3 is 15 residues long. The CDR3 nucleotides read TGTGCCAGCAGCTTAGCGGGAGGGCCGGTCAATGAGCAGTTCTTC. Protein sequence: CASSLAGGPVNEQFF.

This sequence joins TRBV27 and TRBJ1-6; 7 bases map to TRBD1. With 3 bases clipped from V and 10 bases from J, the junction kept 6 bases outside the gene matches. The CDR3 has 14 residues. Germline values: CDR1 MNHEY, CDR2 SMNVEV (reference sequence). The CDR3 spells CASSLTGSGSPLHF. The DNA of the CDR3 is TGTGCCAGCAGTTTGACAGGGTCCGGGTCACCCCTCCACTTT.

The chain joins TRBV6-5 to TRBJ2-1; 7 bases align to TRBD2. Losses at the gene ends were 0 bases for V and 1 base for J; bases not matched to a gene: 3. Germline CDR1 and CDR2: MNHEY and SVGAGI. The CDR3 length is 16 residues. CDR3 sequence reads: CASSYSAGESYNEQFF. Here the CDR3 DNA reads TGTGCCAGCAGTTACTCCGCGGGGGAATCCTACAATGAGCAGTTCTTC.